This T cell receptor (beta chain) was sequenced during a study of blood T cell repertoires in COVID-19. Overall study context: The United States, Italy and Spain were the sources of the acute and convalescent COVID-19 samples.

Source study methods: The authors estimated nucleated cell counts from reference gene primer amplification. Using immunoSEQ multiplex PCR, the repertoire was profiled, and TCRdb retains in-frame clones only, with some absent. The DNA was the basis for D and trimming; V, J and clone size are from that table. The sample records some 150,000 clones, around 84% being singletons. Germline V lookup: CDR1 SGHAT, CDR2 FQNNGV. The CDR3 length is 17 residues. Trimming left V 3 bases short and J 2 bases short, with 19 bases between. This clonotype was sampled from a man between 65 and 85 years old with acute or convalescent COVID-19. Sequenced sample: peripheral blood. The chain joins TRBV11-2 to TRBJ2-5, with D perhaps TRBD1 (6 bases). The CDR3 sequence: CASSLGQGPGIQETQYF. The CDR3 DNA follows: TGTGCCAGCAGCTTGGGGCAGGGGCCTGGGATTCAAGAGACCCAGTACTTC.